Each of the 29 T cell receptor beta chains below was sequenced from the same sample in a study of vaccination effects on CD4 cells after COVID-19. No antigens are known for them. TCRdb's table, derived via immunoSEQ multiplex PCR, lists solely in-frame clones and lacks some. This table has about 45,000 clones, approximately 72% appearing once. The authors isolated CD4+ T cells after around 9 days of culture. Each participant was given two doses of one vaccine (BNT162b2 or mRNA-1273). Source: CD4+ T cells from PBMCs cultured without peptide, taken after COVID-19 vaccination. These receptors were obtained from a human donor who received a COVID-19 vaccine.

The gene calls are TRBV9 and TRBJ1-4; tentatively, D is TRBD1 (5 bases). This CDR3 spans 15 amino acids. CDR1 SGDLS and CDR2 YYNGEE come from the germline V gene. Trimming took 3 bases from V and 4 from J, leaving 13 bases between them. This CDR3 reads CASSALGTGNEKLFF. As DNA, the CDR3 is TGTGCCAGCAGCGCCCTGGGGACGGGTAATGAAAAACTGTTTTTT.

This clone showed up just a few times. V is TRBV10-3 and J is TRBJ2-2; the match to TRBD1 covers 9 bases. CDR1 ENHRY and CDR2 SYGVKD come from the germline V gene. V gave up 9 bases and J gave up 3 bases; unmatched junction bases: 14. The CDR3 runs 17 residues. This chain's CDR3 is CAIPAKPGQGYTGELFF. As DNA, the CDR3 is TGTGCCATACCGGCAAAGCCGGGACAGGGATACACCGGGGAGCTGTTTTTT.

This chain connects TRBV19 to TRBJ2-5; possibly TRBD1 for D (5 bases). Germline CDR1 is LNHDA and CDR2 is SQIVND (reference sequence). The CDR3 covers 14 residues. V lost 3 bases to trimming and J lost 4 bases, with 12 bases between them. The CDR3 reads CASSIGAGGETQYF. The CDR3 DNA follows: TGTGCCAGTAGTATTGGGGCAGGCGGAGAGACCCAGTACTTC.

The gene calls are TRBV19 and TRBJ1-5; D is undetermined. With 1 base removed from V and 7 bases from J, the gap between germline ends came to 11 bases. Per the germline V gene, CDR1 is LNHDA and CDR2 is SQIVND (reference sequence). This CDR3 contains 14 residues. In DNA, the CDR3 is TGTGCCAGTAGTATAGCTAGGGCGGTGCAGCCCCAGCATTTT. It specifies CASSIARAVQPQHF.

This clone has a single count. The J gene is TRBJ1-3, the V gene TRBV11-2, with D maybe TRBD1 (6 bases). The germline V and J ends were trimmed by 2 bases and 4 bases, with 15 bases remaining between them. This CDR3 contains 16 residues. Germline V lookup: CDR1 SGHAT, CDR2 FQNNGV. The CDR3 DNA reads TGTGCCAGCAGCTTATCGCCCGGGGGCTTAGGAAACACCATATATTTT. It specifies CASSLSPGGLGNTIYF. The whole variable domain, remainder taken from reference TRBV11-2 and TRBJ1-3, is EAGVAQSPRYKIIEKRQSVAFWCNPISGHATLYWYQQILGQGPKLLIQFQNNGVVDDSQLPKDRFSAERLKGVDSTLKIQPAKLEDSAVYLCASSLSPGGLGNTIYFGEGSWLTVV.

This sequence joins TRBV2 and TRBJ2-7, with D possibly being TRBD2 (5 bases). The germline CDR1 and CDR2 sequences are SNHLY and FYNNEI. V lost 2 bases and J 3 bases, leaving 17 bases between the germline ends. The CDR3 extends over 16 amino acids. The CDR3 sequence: CASSERGRANGYEQYF. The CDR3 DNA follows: TGTGCCAGCAGTGAACGGGGTAGGGCGAACGGCTACGAGCAGTACTTC.

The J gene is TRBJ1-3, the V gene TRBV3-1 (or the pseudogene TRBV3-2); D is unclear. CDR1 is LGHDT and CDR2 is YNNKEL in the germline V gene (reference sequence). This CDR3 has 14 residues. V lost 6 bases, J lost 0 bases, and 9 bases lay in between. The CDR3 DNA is TGTGCCAGCAGTGTAGGCCTCTCTGGAAACACCATATATTTT. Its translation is CASSVGLSGNTIYF.

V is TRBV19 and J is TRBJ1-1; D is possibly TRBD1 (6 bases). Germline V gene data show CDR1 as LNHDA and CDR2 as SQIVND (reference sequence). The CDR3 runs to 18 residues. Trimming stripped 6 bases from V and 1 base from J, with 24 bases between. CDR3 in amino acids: CASSTWLSGGGTNTEAFF. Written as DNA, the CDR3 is TGTGCCAGTAGCACTTGGCTTTCGGGGGGCGGGACGAACACTGAAGCTTTCTTT.

The DNA of the CDR3 is TGTGCCAGCAGCCCTCAGGGGGTTGGTGGGGCCAACGTCCTGACTTTC. It encodes CASSPQGVGGANVLTF. V is TRBV11-2 and J is TRBJ2-6; 7 positions agree with TRBD1. The ends lost 5 bases at V and 3 bases at J; junction bases unmatched: 7. Per germline, CDR1 SGHAT and CDR2 FQNNGV. The CDR3 length is 16 residues.

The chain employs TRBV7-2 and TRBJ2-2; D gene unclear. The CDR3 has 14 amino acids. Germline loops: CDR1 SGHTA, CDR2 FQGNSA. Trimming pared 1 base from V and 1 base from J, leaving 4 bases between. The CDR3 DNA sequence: TGTGCCAGCAGCTTAGAAGGGAACACCGGGGAGCTGTTTTTT. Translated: CASSLEGNTGELFF. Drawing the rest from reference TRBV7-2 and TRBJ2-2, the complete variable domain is GAGVSQSPSNKVTEKGKDVELRCDPISGHTALYWYRQSLGQGLEFLIYFQGNSAPDKSGLPSDRFSAERTGGSVSTLTIQRTQQEDSAVYLCASSLEGNTGELFFGEGSRLTVL.

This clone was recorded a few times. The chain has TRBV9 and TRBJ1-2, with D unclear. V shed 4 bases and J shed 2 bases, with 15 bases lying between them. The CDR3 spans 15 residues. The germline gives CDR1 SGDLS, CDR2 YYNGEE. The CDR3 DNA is TGTGCCAGCAGCCCCCAGAGCCAAGGGAACTATGGCTACACCTTC. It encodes CASSPQSQGNYGYTF.

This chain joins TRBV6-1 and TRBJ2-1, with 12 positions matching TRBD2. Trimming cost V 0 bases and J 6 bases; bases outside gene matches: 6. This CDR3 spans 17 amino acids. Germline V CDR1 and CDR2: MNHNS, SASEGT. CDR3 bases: TGTGCCAGCAGTGAAGCGGCCCTAGCGGGGGGGACCAATGAGCAGTTCTTC. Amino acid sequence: CASSEAALAGGTNEQFF.

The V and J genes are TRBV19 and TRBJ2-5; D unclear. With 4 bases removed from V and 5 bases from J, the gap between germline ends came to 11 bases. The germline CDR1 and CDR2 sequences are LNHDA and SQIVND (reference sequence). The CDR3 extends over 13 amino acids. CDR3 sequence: CASSRSVEETQYF. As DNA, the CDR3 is TGTGCCAGTAGTAGGTCAGTTGAGGAGACCCAGTACTTC.

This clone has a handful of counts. This CDR3 reads CASSPIGRGAPPIRRVGYGYTF. The CDR3, as DNA: TGTGCCAGTAGTCCAATCGGCAGGGGGGCTCCCCCTATACGAAGGGTGGGCTATGGCTACACCTTC. The rearrangement links TRBV19 to TRBJ1-2; TRBD1 agrees at 7 bases. V gave up 5 bases and J gave up 4 bases; unmatched junction bases: 31. The germline V gene has CDR1 LNHDA and CDR2 SQIVND (reference sequence). The CDR3 consists of 22 residues.

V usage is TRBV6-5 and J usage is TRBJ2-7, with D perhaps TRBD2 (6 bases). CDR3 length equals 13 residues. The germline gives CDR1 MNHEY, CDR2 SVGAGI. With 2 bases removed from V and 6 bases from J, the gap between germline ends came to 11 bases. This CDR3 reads CASSYRQGGEQYF. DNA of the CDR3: TGTGCCAGCAGTTACCGGCAGGGAGGCGAGCAGTACTTC.

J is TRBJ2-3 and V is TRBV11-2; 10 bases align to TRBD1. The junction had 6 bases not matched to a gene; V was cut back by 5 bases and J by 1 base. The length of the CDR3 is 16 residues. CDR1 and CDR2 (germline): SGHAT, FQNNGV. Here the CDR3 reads CASSPDRGLRTDTQYF. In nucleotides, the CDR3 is TGTGCCAGCAGCCCTGACAGGGGGCTTCGCACAGATACGCAGTATTTT.

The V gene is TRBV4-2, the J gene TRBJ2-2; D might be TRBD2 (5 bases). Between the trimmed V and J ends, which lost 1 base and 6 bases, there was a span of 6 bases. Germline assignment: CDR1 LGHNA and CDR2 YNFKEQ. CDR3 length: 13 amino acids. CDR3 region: CASSQVDSGELFF. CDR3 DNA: TGTGCCAGCAGCCAAGTGGACTCCGGGGAGCTGTTTTTT.

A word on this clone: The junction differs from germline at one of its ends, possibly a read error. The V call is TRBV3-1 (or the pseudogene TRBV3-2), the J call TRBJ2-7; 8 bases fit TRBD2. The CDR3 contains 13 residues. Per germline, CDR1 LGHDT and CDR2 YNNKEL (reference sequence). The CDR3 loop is CASSQGVQRERQF. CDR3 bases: TGTGCCAGCAGCCAAGGAGTCCAGCGGGAGCGGCAATTC.

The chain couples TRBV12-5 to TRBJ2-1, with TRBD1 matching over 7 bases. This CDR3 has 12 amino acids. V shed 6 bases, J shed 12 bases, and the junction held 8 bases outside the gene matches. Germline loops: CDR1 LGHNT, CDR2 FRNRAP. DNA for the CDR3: TGTGCTAGTGGCCCGGGCCGGGACAGGCAGTTCTTC. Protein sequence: CASGPGRDRQFF.

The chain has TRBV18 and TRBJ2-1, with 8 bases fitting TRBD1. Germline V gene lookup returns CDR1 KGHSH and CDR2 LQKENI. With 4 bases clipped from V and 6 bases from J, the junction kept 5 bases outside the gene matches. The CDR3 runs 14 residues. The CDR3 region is CASSRGQGGNEQFF. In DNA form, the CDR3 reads TGTGCCAGCTCACGCGGACAGGGAGGCAATGAGCAGTTCTTC.

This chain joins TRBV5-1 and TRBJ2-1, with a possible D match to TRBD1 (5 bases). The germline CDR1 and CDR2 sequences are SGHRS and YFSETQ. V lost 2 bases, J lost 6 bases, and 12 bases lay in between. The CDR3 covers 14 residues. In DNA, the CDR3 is TGCGCCAGCAGCTTAAGGCAGGGCAGCAATGAGCAGTTCTTC. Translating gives CASSLRQGSNEQFF.

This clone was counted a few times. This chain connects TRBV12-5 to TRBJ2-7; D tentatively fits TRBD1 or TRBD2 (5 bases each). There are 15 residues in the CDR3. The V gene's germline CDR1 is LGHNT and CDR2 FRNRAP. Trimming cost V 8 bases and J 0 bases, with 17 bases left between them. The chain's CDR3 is CASSPGRRNSYEQYF. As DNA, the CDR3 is TGTGCTAGTTCCCCGGGACGGAGGAACTCCTACGAGCAGTACTTC.

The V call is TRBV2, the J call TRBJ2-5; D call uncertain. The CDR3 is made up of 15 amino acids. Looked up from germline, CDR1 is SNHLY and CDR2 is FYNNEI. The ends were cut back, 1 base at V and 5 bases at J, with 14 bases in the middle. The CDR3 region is CASSEGSDSGETQYF. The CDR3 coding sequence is TGTGCCAGCAGTGAAGGTTCAGACTCCGGGGAGACCCAGTACTTC.

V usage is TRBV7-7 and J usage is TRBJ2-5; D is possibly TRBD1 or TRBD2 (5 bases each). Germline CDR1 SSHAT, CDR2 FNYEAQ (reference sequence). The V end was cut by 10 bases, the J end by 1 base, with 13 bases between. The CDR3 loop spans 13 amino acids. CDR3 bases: TGTGCCATTCTCGAGGGGAGCCAAGAGACCCAGTACTTC. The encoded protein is CAILEGSQETQYF.

CDR3 in DNA: TGTGCCAGCAGTTTAACCGGGACACGAGATCCTTGGGGCTACGAGCAGTACTTC. Translating it yields CASSLTGTRDPWGYEQYF. The chain couples TRBV27 to TRBJ2-7, with a weak D call TRBD1 (6 bases). V shed 2 bases and J shed 3 bases, with 23 bases lying between them. The V gene's germline CDR1 is MNHEY and CDR2 SMNVEV (reference sequence). This CDR3 comprises 18 residues.

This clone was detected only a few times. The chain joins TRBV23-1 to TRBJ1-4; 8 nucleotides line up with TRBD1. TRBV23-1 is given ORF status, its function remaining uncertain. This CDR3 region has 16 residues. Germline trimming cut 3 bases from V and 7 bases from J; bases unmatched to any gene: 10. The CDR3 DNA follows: TGCGCCAGCAGTCAGTCGTCCGGACAGGGTAGTGAAAAACTGTTTTTT. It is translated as CASSQSSGQGSEKLFF.

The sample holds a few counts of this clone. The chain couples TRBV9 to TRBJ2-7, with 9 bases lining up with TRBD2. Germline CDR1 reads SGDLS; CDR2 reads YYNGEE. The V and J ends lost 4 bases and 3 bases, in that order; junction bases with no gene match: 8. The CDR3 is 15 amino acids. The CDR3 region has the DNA TGTGCCAGCAGCCTGCGGGGGGGAGCACACTACGAGCAGTACTTC. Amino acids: CASSLRGGAHYEQYF.

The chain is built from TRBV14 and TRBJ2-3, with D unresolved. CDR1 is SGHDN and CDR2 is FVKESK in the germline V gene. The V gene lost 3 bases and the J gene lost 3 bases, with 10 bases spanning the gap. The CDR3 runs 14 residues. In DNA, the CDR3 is TGTGCCAGCAGCCACCGCATTGGGACAGATACGCAGTATTTT. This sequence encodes CASSHRIGTDTQYF.

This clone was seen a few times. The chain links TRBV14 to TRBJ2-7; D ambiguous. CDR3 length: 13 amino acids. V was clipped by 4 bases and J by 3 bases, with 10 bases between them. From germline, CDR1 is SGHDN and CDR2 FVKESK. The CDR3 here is CASSPRAFYEQYF. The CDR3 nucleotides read TGTGCCAGCAGCCCCCGGGCCTTCTACGAGCAGTACTTC. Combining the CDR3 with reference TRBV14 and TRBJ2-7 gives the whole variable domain EAGVTQFPSHSVIEKGQTVTLRCDPISGHDNLYWYRRVMGKEIKFLLHFVKESKQDESGMPNNRFLAERTGGTYSTLKVQPAELEDSGVYFCASSPRAFYEQYFGPGTRLTVT.